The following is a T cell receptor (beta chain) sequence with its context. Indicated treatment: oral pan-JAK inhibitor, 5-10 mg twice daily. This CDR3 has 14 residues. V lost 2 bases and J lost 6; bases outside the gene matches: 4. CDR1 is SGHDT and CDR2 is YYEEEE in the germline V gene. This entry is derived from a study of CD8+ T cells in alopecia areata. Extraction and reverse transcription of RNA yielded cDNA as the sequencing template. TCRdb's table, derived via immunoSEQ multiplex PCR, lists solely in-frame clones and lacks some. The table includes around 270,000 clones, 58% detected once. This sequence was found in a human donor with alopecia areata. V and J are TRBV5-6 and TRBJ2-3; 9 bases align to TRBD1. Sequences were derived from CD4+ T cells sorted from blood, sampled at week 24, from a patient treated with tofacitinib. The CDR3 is CASSLRQGVDTQYF. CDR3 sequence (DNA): TGTGCCAGCAGCTTACGACAGGGGGTGGATACGCAGTATTTT.